These 5 T cell receptor beta chains originate from one sample sequenced in a study of shared clonotypes between healthy human individuals. Naive CD8 cells comprised CD45RO-negative, CCR7-positively selected cells, excluding terminally differentiated effector memory CD45RA+ cells. Assay used: immunoSEQ multiplex PCR; TCRdb lists only in-frame clones, some missing. The sample includes some 800,000 clones, about 92% of them seen just once. Material for sequencing was naive CD8+ T cells sorted from blood. The origin of the receptors is a man aged 30-40 years in good health.

The chain recombines TRBV7-9 with TRBJ2-3; D remains unclear. The CDR3 spans 12 residues. Germline CDR1 reads SEHNR; CDR2 reads FQNEAQ (reference sequence). V lost 5 bases and J 2 bases, leaving 5 bases between the germline ends. The CDR3 here is CASSDLTDTQYF. The CDR3 DNA follows: TGTGCCAGCAGCGACCTCACAGATACGCAGTATTTT.

This clone was observed once. The chain has TRBV4-3 and TRBJ1-3, with D perhaps TRBD1 (5 bases). The CDR3 loop spans 16 amino acids. Looked up from germline, CDR1 is LGHNA and CDR2 is YSLEER. Trimming cost V 4 bases and J 0 bases, with 13 bases left between them. The CDR3 loop is CASSLGTASSGNTIYF. CDR3 sequence (DNA): TGCGCCAGCAGCCTGGGGACGGCGAGCTCTGGAAACACCATATATTTT.

The rearrangement joins TRBV7-9 to TRBJ2-6; a possible D gene is TRBD1 (7 bases). Germline lookup yields CDR1 SEHNR and CDR2 FQNEAQ (reference sequence). Trimming took off 4 bases at V and 0 bases at J, with 19 bases between the two ends. The CDR3 spans 19 residues. CDR3 sequence reads: CASSSSVTGINSGANVLTF. The CDR3 DNA is TGTGCCAGCAGCTCTAGCGTGACAGGGATCAACTCTGGGGCCAACGTCCTGACTTTC.

This chain links TRBV30 with TRBJ1-4, with D hard to call. The CDR3 totals 12 residues. CDR1 is GTSNPN and CDR2 is SVGIG in the germline V gene (reference sequence). With 8 bases removed from V and 0 bases from J, the gap between germline ends came to 7 bases. CDR3 protein: CATDATNEKLFF. The CDR3 DNA follows: TGTGCCACAGACGCAACTAATGAAAAACTGTTTTTT.

This clone was seen a few times. The rearrangement uses TRBV9 and TRBJ2-1; TRBD2 is a possible D gene (6 bases). V gave up 0 bases and J gave up 2 bases, with 15 bases separating them. CDR3 length equals 17 residues. CDR1 and CDR2 (germline): SGDLS, YYNGEE. This CDR3 reads CASSVGRSGGPYNEQFF. The CDR3 DNA reads TGTGCCAGCAGCGTAGGTCGGTCCGGAGGGCCCTACAATGAGCAGTTCTTC.